The sequence of this T cell receptor beta chain was determined in a study of CD4 T cells in relation to SARS-CoV-2 and coronaviruses. Concerning this clone itself: Its antigen is still unknown.

Study results and caveats: Approximately 65% of donors had memory CD4+ clonotypes crossrecognizing SARS-CoV-2 and common cold coronavirus spike. No crossreactivity against non-spike viral proteins was tested here. Crossreactive clones expanded significantly less to SARS-CoV-2 than monoreactive clones.

The unexposed donors gave CD4+ T cells in about 2010-2019, prior to COVID-19. After ten to eleven days of culture, CD4+ T cells were isolated. On days 3 and 7, cultures got half fresh IL-2 medium. Trimming cost V 2 bases and J 0 bases, with 19 bases left between them. This CDR3 region has 18 residues. The germline V gene has CDR1 KGHDR and CDR2 SFDVKD. Only in-frame clones appear in the TCRdb table, and some are missing; sequencing was by immunoSEQ multiplex PCR. The repertoire includes 21,000 or so clones, more than 60% of them detected once, and 9% to 15% sits in the top ten. This sequence was found in a human donor in good health. The chain links TRBV24-1 to TRBJ2-7; tentative D call: TRBD1 (6 bases). The source material was CD4+ T cells from PBMCs, cultured in vitro. DNA of the CDR3: TGTGCCACCAGTGATTACTCAAGGGACACGCACCGCTCCTACGAGCAGTACTTC. Translating it yields CATSDYSRDTHRSYEQYF.